This T cell receptor (beta chain) was retrieved from a study of technical replicates of blood from a few donors. This CDR3 is 14 amino acids long. Germline CDR1 reads MNHEY; CDR2 reads SVGAGI. The ends were cut back, 7 bases at V and 4 bases at J, with 15 bases in the middle. Generated by immunoSEQ multiplex PCR, the TCRdb table keeps only in-frame clones and is missing some. Of over 80,000 clones in the sample, 96% are singletons; the top ten hold less than 0.45%. This receptor was identified in a human donor in good health. Sequenced material: T cells isolated from PBMCs. The chain is built from TRBV6-5 and TRBJ2-3; a weak D match, TRBD2 (6 bases). The CDR3 DNA is TGTGCCAGCACCAGGGACTTCTCGTCAGATACGCAGTATTTT. It specifies CASTRDFSSDTQYF.